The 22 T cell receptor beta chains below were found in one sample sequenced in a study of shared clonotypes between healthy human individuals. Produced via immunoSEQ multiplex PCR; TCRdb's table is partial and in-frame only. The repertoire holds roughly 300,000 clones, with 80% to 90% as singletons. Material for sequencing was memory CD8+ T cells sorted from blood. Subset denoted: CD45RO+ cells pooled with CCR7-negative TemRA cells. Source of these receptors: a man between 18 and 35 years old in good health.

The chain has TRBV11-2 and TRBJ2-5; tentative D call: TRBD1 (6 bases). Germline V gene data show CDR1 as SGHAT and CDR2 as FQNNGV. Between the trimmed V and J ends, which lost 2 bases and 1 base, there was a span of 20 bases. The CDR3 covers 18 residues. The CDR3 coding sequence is TGTGCCAGCAGCTTATTCGGGTACAGTGACAGGCGCCAAGAGACCCAGTACTTC. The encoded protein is CASSLFGYSDRRQETQYF.

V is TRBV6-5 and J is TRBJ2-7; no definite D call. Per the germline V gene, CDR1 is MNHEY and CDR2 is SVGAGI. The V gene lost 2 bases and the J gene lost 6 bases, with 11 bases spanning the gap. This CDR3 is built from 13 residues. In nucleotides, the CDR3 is TGTGCCAGCAGTTACAGGGCAGTAGGCGAGCAGTACTTC. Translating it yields CASSYRAVGEQYF.

The CDR3 here is CASSYDGWNEQFF. For the CDR3, the DNA is TGTGCCAGCAGTTACGACGGATGGAATGAGCAGTTCTTC. The chain recombines TRBV6-5 with TRBJ2-1, with D unclear. There are 13 residues in the CDR3. The V end lost 2 bases, the J end lost 7 bases, and 9 bases lay between the germline ends. Germline CDR1 and CDR2: MNHEY and SVGAGI.

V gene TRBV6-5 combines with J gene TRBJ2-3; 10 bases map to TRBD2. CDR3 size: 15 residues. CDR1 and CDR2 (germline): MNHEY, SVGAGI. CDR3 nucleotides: TGTGCTTCACGGGAACTAGCGGGACCCACAGATACGCAGTATTTT. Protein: CASRELAGPTDTQYF.

CDR3 in amino acids: CASSPRQGLNTEAFF. The CDR3 DNA is TGTGCCAGCAGCCCCCGACAGGGGTTGAACACTGAAGCTTTCTTT. The J gene is TRBJ1-1, the V gene TRBV11-2; 8 nucleotides agree with TRBD1. The CDR3 sequence is 15 residues long. V shed 5 bases, J shed 0 bases, and the junction held 5 bases outside the gene matches. The germline CDR1 and CDR2 sequences are SGHAT and FQNNGV.

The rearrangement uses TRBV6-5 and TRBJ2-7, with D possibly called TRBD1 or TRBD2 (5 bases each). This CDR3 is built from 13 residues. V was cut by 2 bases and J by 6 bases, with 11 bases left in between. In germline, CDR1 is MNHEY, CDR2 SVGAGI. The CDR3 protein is CASSYGFGGEQYF. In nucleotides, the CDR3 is TGTGCCAGCAGTTACGGATTTGGGGGCGAGCAGTACTTC.

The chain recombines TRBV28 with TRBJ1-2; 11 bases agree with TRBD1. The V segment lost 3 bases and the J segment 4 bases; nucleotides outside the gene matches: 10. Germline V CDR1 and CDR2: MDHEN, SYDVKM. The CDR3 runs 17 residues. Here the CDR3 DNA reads TGTGCCAGCAGTTTTGTATGGGACAGGGGGTCTGTCTATGGCTACACCTTC. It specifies CASSFVWDRGSVYGYTF.

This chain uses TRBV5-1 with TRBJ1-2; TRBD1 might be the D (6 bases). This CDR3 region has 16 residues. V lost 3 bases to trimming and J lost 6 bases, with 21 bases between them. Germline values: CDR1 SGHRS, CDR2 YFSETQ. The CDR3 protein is CASSYRSGAAGDGYTF. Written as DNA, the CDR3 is TGCGCCAGCAGCTACCGTTCGGGGGCCGCCGGGGATGGCTACACCTTC. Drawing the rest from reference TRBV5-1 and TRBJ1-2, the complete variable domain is KAGVTQTPRYLIKTRGQQVTLSCSPISGHRSVSWYQQTPGQGLQFLFEYFSETQRNKGNFPGRFSGRQFSNSRSEMNVSTLELGDSALYLCASSYRSGAAGDGYTFGSGTRLTVV.

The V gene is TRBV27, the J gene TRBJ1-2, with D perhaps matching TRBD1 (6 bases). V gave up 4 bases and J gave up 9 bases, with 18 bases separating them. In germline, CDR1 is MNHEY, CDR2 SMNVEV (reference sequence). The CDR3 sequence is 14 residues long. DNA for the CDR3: TGTGCCAGCAGTTGGGGATGGACAGCGACTAGCTACACCTTC. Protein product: CASSWGWTATSYTF.

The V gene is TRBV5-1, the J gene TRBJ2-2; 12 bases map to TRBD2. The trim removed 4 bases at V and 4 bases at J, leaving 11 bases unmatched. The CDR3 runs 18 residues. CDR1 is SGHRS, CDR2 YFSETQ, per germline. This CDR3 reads CASSPLLAGGYVTGELFF. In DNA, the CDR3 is TGCGCCAGCAGCCCCTTACTAGCGGGGGGCTATGTCACCGGGGAGCTGTTTTTT.

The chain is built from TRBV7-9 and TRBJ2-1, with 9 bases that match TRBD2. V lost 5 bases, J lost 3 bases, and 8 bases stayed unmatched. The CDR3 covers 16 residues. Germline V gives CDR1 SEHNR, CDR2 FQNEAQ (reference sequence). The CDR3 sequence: CASSPSSGVDYNEQFF. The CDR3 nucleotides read TGTGCCAGCAGCCCGTCTAGCGGGGTGGACTACAATGAGCAGTTCTTC.

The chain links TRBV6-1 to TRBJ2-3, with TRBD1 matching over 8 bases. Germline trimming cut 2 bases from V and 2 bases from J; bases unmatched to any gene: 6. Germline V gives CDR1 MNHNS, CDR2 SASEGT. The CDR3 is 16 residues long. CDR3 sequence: CASSERTGLPTDTQYF. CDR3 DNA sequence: TGTGCCAGCAGTGAACGGACAGGGCTTCCCACAGATACGCAGTATTTT.

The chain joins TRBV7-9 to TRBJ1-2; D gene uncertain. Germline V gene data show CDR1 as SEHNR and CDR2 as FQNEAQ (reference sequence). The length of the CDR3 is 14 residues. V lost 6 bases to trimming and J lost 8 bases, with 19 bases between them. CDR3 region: CASSSTTGFIGYTF. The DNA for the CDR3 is TGTGCCAGCAGTTCTACGACGGGTTTTATCGGCTACACCTTC.

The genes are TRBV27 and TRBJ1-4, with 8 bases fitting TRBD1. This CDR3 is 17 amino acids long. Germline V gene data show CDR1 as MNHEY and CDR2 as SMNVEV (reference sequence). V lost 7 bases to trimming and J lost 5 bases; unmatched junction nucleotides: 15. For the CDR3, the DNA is TGTGCCAGCACCAGCCCCGGGACAGGTGGATACAATGAAAAACTGTTTTTT. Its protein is CASTSPGTGGYNEKLFF.

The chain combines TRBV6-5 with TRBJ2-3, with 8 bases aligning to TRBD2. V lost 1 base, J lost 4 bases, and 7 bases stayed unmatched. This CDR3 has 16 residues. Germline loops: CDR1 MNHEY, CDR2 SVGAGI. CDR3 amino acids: CASSYFAGGGPDTQYF. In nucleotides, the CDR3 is TGTGCCAGCAGTTACTTCGCGGGGGGTGGGCCAGATACGCAGTATTTT.

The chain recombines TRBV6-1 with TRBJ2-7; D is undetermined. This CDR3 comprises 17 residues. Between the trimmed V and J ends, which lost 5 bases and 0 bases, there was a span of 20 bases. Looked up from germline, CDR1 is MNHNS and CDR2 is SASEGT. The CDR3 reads CASSQGPVGRSSYEQYF. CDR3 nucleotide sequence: TGTGCCAGCAGTCAAGGACCTGTGGGTCGAAGCTCCTACGAGCAGTACTTC.

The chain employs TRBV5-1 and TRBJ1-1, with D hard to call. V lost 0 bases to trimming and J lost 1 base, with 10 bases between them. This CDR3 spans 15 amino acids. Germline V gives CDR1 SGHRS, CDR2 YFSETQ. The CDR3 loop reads CASSLVEPPNTEAFF. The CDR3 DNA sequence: TGCGCCAGCAGCTTGGTGGAGCCACCGAACACTGAAGCTTTCTTT.

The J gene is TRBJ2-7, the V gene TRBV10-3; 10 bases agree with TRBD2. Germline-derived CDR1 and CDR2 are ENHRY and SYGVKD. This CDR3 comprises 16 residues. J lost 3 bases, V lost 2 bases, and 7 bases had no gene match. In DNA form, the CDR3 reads TGTGCCATCAGTGAGACCGGGACTAGCGAATTCTACGAGCAGTACTTC. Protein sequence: CAISETGTSEFYEQYF.

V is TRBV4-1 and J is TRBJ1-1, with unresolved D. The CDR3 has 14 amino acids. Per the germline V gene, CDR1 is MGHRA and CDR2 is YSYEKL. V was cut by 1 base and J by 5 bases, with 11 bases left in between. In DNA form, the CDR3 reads TGCGCCAGCAGCCAAGTGTCGCCCGGAACTGAAGCTTTCTTT. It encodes CASSQVSPGTEAFF.

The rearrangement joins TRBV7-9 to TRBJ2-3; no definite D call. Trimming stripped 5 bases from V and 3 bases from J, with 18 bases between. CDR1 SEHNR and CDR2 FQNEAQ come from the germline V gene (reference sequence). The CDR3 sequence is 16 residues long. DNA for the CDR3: TGTGCCAGCAGCCCCCCCCTGGGTGTTGGAACAGATACGCAGTATTTT. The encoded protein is CASSPPLGVGTDTQYF.

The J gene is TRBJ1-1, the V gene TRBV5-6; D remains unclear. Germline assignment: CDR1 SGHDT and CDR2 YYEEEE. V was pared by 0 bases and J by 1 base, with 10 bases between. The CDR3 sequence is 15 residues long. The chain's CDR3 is CASSLGASSNTEAFF. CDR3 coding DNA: TGTGCCAGCAGCTTGGGGGCCTCATCGAACACTGAAGCTTTCTTT.

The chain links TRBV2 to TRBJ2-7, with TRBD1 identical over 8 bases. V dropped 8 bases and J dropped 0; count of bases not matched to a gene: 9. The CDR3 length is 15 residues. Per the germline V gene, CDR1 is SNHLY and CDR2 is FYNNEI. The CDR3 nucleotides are TGTGCCAGCCGGACCGGGCAGGGGGCCTCCTACGAGCAGTACTTC. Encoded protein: CASRTGQGASYEQYF.